Following are 13 T cell receptor beta chains from one sample sequenced in a study of early T cells in non-severe SARS-CoV-2 infection. TCRdb independently ran MiXCR on the 5' RACE reads; one entry per CDR3 protein. The data hold 70,000 to 90,000 distinct CDR3 sequences, with 11% observed a single time. The sequenced material came from whole blood. The receptors here all came from an adult who was a healthcare worker with PCR-confirmed SARS-CoV-2 infection or an uninfected control (not recorded which).

This clonotype was seen only a few times. The gene calls are TRBV7-2 and TRBJ1-4, with 9 nucleotides matching TRBD1. Germline-derived CDR1 and CDR2 are SGHTA and FQGNSA. The J segment lost 7 bases and the V segment lost 5 bases, leaving 8 bases of the junction unmatched. CDR3 length equals 15 residues. The CDR3 region is CASSGGTGNIEKLFF. Here the CDR3 DNA reads TGTGCCAGCAGCGGGGGGACAGGGAATATTGAAAAACTGTTTTTT.

With regard to this clonotype: A single base separates this from a much larger clone, so it may be a read error. V and J are TRBV5-1 and TRBJ2-1, with TRBD2 identical over 14 bases. The CDR3 covers 17 residues. Germline assignment: CDR1 SGHRS and CDR2 YFSETQ. The CDR3 protein is CASSTGTSGGFYDEQFF. The CDR3 DNA sequence: TGCGCCAGCAGCACTGGGACTAGCGGGGGATTCTACGATGAGCAGTTCTTC.

This clonotype was observed a few times. The CDR3 loop is CSVQQGISYEQYF. CDR3 nucleotides: TGCAGCGTCCAGCAAGGGATCTCCTACGAGCAGTACTTC. The rearrangement uses TRBV29-1 and TRBJ2-7; D is unclear. V was trimmed by 6 bases and J by 0 bases, leaving 12 bases between them. CDR3 length equals 13 residues. Germline CDR1 SQVTM, CDR2 ANQGSEA.

This clonotype came up a few times. Here the CDR3 reads CASSLGHYGYTF. The CDR3 DNA is TGTGCCAGCAGCTTAGGTCACTATGGCTACACCTTC. The chain employs TRBV7-8 and TRBJ1-2; D uncertain. CDR1 SGHVS and CDR2 FQNEAQ come from the germline V gene. The CDR3 spans 12 residues. The V gene lost 1 base and the J gene lost 3 bases, with 3 bases spanning the gap.

This clonotype appeared a few times. J is TRBJ2-1 and V is TRBV20-1; no clear D gene. The CDR3 totals 12 residues. Germline V gives CDR1 DFQATT, CDR2 SNEGSKA (reference sequence). V lost 6 bases and J 0 bases, leaving 6 bases between the germline ends. CDR3 nucleotide sequence: TGCAGTGCCAAGCGCTCCTACAATGAGCAGTTCTTC. As protein: CSAKRSYNEQFF.

The sample holds many counts of this clonotype. The V gene is TRBV7-3, the J gene TRBJ2-3; D is tentatively TRBD1 or TRBD2 (5 bases each). The CDR3 has 19 residues. V lost 4 bases to trimming and J lost 4 bases, with 27 bases between them. Germline assignment: CDR1 SGHTA and CDR2 FQGTGA. CDR3 sequence reads: CASSSSRMRDRASPDTQYF. As DNA, the CDR3 is TGTGCCAGCAGCTCATCTCGAATGAGGGACCGAGCATCCCCAGATACGCAGTATTTT.

This sequence joins TRBV7-9 and TRBJ1-5; possible D gene TRBD1, 5 bases. The CDR3 extends over 14 amino acids. CDR1 SEHNR and CDR2 FQNEAQ come from the germline V gene (reference sequence). Trimming left V 1 base short and J 7 bases short, with 11 bases between. The CDR3 DNA follows: TGTGCCAGCAGCTTAGGGGGGTCCCAACAGCCCCAGCATTTT. Translating it yields CASSLGGSQQPQHF.

The CDR3: CASSSWRGTGELFF. For the CDR3, the DNA is TGTGCCAGCAGCTCCTGGAGGGGGACCGGGGAGCTGTTTTTT. The rearrangement joins TRBV7-6 to TRBJ2-2; D tentatively reads TRBD1 or TRBD2 (6 bases each). The CDR3 totals 14 residues. The V end was cut by 4 bases, the J end by 5 bases, with 11 bases between. Per the germline V gene, CDR1 is SGHVS and CDR2 is FNYEAQ.

Turning to this clonotype: A single base separates this from a much larger clone, so it may be a read error. The genes are TRBV20-1 and TRBJ2-7; D ambiguous. In germline, CDR1 is DFQATT, CDR2 SNEGSKA (reference sequence). The CDR3 is 18 amino acids. V gave up 0 bases and J gave up 2 bases, with 23 bases separating them. CDR3 amino acids: CSARELGLDWYPTYEQYF. CDR3 coding DNA: TGCAGTGCTAGAGAATTGGGGTTAGATTGGTACCCGACCTACGAGCAGTACTTC.

V is TRBV11-3 and J is TRBJ1-3; D is unresolved. CDR1 and CDR2 from the germline V gene are SGHNT and YENEEA. Trimming removed 6 bases from V and 1 base from J, with 1 base in between. The CDR3 contains 11 residues. This chain's CDR3 is CASSSGNTIYF. As DNA, the CDR3 is TGTGCCAGCAGTTCTGGAAACACCATATATTTT.

The chain couples TRBV2 to TRBJ2-3; TRBD2 matches 10 bases. CDR1 and CDR2 (germline): SNHLY, FYNNEI. CDR3 length equals 13 residues. J gave up 5 bases and V 8 bases, and 4 bases lay outside the gene matches. The CDR3 DNA is TGTGCCAGCCTAGCGGGGGTGGGAGATACGCAGTATTTT. Its protein product is CASLAGVGDTQYF.

This rearrangement joins TRBV5-1 to TRBJ2-3; maybe TRBD1 (6 bases). The CDR3 sequence is 16 residues long. The V end lost 4 bases, the J end lost 4 bases, and 19 bases lay between the germline ends. Germline V gene sequence: CDR1 SGHRS, CDR2 YFSETQ. The CDR3 nucleotides read TGCGCCAGCAGCCCCCTCCCGGAACAGGGCGCAGATACGCAGTATTTT. Protein product: CASSPLPEQGADTQYF.

The chain is built from TRBV3-1 and TRBJ2-4; TRBD1 matches 9 bases. There are 18 residues in the CDR3. Germline V lookup: CDR1 LGHDT, CDR2 YNNKEL (reference sequence). Trimming at V came to 1 base and at J to 2 bases, leaving 9 bases not matched to a gene. The CDR3 reads CASSQGVNRGLSKNIQYF. CDR3 bases: TGTGCCAGCAGCCAAGGGGTAAACAGGGGGCTGTCCAAAAACATTCAGTACTTC.